These 27 T cell receptor beta chains were all obtained from the same sample, sequenced in a study of blood T cell repertoires in COVID-19. Using immunoSEQ multiplex PCR, the repertoire was profiled, and TCRdb retains in-frame clones only, with some absent. Found here are roughly 380,000 clones, about 90% of them singletons; the top ten hold 2.5% to 3%. The sample comprised PBMCs or T cells enriched from blood (not recorded which). These receptors originate from a woman aged 25 to 45 who had recovered from COVID-19.

V gene TRBV5-1 combines with J gene TRBJ2-2; no definite D call. Germline values: CDR1 SGHRS, CDR2 YFSETQ. The CDR3 extends over 17 amino acids. V was shortened by 3 bases and J by 1 base, with 16 bases between the two germline ends. The CDR3 DNA reads as TGCGCCAGCAGCTCCACCAGACACTCCAAGAACACCGGGGAGCTGTTTTTT. Its protein product is CASSSTRHSKNTGELFF.

The rearrangement joins TRBV5-1 to TRBJ2-3, with D tentatively TRBD2 (7 bases). Germline V gives CDR1 SGHRS, CDR2 YFSETQ. The ends were cut back, 4 bases at V and 4 bases at J, with 13 bases in the middle. This CDR3 comprises 14 residues. CDR3 protein: CASSPRGGPDTQYF. DNA for the CDR3: TGCGCCAGCAGCCCTAGGGGGGGGCCAGATACGCAGTATTTT.

V gene TRBV16 combines with J gene TRBJ1-1; maybe TRBD1 (5 bases). Germline-derived CDR1 and CDR2 are KGHSY and FQNENV. There are 16 residues in the CDR3. V lost 5 bases, J lost 5 bases, and 21 bases lay in between. DNA for the CDR3: TGTGCCAGCAGCGAACCCTGGGGGGTAGTGACAACTGAAGCTTTCTTT. The encoded protein is CASSEPWGVVTTEAFF.

In DNA, the CDR3 is TGTGCCAGCAGTGCGGATCCGGGACTGATAAACACTGAAGCTTTCTTT. This gives the protein CASSADPGLINTEAFF. The J gene is TRBJ1-1, the V gene TRBV2; possibly TRBD1 for D (5 bases). The germline V gene encodes CDR1 SNHLY and CDR2 FYNNEI. The CDR3 extends over 16 amino acids. V was shortened by 4 bases and J by 2 bases, with 17 bases between the two germline ends. The full variable domain, in which reference TRBV2 and TRBJ1-1 provide the parts outside the CDR3, is EPEVTQTPSHQVTQMGQEVILRCVPISNHLYFYWYRQILGQKVEFLVSFYNNEISEKSEIFDDQFSVERPDGSNFTLKIRSTKLEDSAMYFCASSADPGLINTEAFFGQGTRLTVV.

The V and J genes are TRBV11-3 and TRBJ2-1; 13 bases line up with TRBD2. The V gene's germline CDR1 is SGHNT and CDR2 YENEEA. V shed 4 bases, J shed 1 base, and the junction held 4 bases outside the gene matches. The CDR3 runs 17 residues. The DNA for the CDR3 is TGTGCCAGCAGCTCAAGGACTAGCGGGAGTTCCTACAATGAGCAGTTCTTC. It encodes CASSSRTSGSSYNEQFF.

The table lists this clone with a count of one. The J gene is TRBJ2-1, the V gene TRBV21-1; the table assigns TRBD1, which was not confirmed against the DNA. TRBV21-1 is classified as a pseudogene. The CDR3 extends over 15 amino acids. CDR3 loop: CASSTNRAGLNEQFF. CDR3 nucleotide sequence: TGTGCCAGCAGCACTAACAGGGCTGGTCTTAATGAGCAGTTCTTC.

V is TRBV5-1 and J is TRBJ2-7, with a tentative D call TRBD1 (7 bases). Looked up from germline, CDR1 is SGHRS and CDR2 is YFSETQ. V was pared by 3 bases and J by 3 bases, with 13 bases between. The CDR3 totals 14 residues. The CDR3 coding sequence is TGCGCCAGCAGCTGGGGGGACAGATTCTACGAGCAGTACTTC. As protein: CASSWGDRFYEQYF.

The chain recombines TRBV7-9 with TRBJ2-3, with D possibly matching TRBD2 (6 bases). Germline loops: CDR1 SEHNR, CDR2 FQNEAQ (reference sequence). The V and J ends lost 1 base and 6 bases respectively, with 11 bases between them. The CDR3 is 14 residues long. Here the CDR3 reads CASSLEDGGDTQYF. Written as DNA, the CDR3 is TGTGCCAGCAGCTTAGAGGATGGGGGGGATACGCAGTATTTT.

V and J are TRBV27 and TRBJ2-7; 11 nucleotides match TRBD2. V gave up 4 bases and J gave up 2 bases; unmatched junction bases: 1. The length of the CDR3 is 14 residues. The germline V gene has CDR1 MNHEY and CDR2 SMNVEV (reference sequence). CDR3 nucleotides: TGTGCCAGCAGTTATAGCGGGGGGGCCTACGAGCAGTACTTC. Its translation is CASSYSGGAYEQYF.

The chain carries TRBV5-1 and TRBJ1-6; D is uncertain. From germline, CDR1 is SGHRS and CDR2 YFSETQ. The CDR3 has 15 amino acids. The V end was cut by 0 bases, the J end by 0 bases, with 4 bases between. The CDR3 region has the DNA TGCGCCAGCAGCTTGGGGAGCTCCTATAATTCACCCCTCCACTTT. Translated: CASSLGSSYNSPLHF.

V gene TRBV19 combines with J gene TRBJ2-1; TRBD1 matches 7 bases. Trimming at V came to 6 bases and at J to 4 bases, leaving 0 bases not matched to a gene. This CDR3 has 12 amino acids. The germline V gene has CDR1 LNHDA and CDR2 SQIVND (reference sequence). The CDR3 DNA follows: TGTGCCAGTAGGGGACAGTACAATGAGCAGTTCTTC. The encoded protein is CASRGQYNEQFF.

V usage is TRBV19 and J usage is TRBJ1-5; TRBD1 agrees at 7 bases. Germline CDR1 is LNHDA and CDR2 is SQIVND (reference sequence). The CDR3 loop spans 15 amino acids. V dropped 6 bases and J dropped 0; count of bases not matched to a gene: 5. The CDR3 DNA is TGTGCCAGTAGCTGGACAGGAAATAGCAATCAGCCCCAGCATTTT. Encoded protein: CASSWTGNSNQPQHF.

The chain carries TRBV28 and TRBJ1-2; TRBD1 is a possible D gene (5 bases). Germline lookup yields CDR1 MDHEN and CDR2 SYDVKM. V was pared by 4 bases and J by 5 bases, with 17 bases between. The CDR3 covers 15 residues. The CDR3 here is CASSSQGGVWYGYTF. The CDR3 DNA reads as TGTGCCAGCAGTTCGCAGGGAGGGGTATGGTATGGCTACACCTTC.

In DNA form, the CDR3 reads TGTGCCAGCACCCCGGGACATACCGGAGCCTACGAGCAGTACTTC. It is translated as CASTPGHTGAYEQYF. The rearrangement joins TRBV7-2 to TRBJ2-7; TRBD1 is a possible D gene (6 bases). The germline gives CDR1 SGHTA, CDR2 FQGNSA. Trimming cost V 7 bases and J 2 bases, with 18 bases left between them. This CDR3 contains 15 residues.

This clone turned up a few times. The rearrangement links TRBV7-9 to TRBJ1-2, with no clear D. Trimming cost V 1 base and J 3 bases, with 3 bases left between them. This CDR3 has 12 residues. Germline loops: CDR1 SEHNR, CDR2 FQNEAQ (reference sequence). CDR3 loop: CASSLVDYGYTF. The CDR3 DNA follows: TGTGCCAGCAGCTTAGTCGACTATGGCTACACCTTC.

The chain links TRBV11-1 to TRBJ2-1; 8 positions match TRBD2. Germline V gene lookup returns CDR1 SGHAT and CDR2 FQDESV (reference sequence). The trim removed 5 bases at V and 0 bases at J, leaving 3 bases unmatched. CDR3 size: 15 residues. The CDR3 sequence: CASSVLADSYNEQFF. CDR3 coding DNA: TGTGCCAGCAGCGTACTAGCGGACTCCTACAATGAGCAGTTCTTC.

The gene calls are TRBV10-3 and TRBJ2-3; 9 nucleotides match TRBD2. Per the germline V gene, CDR1 is ENHRY and CDR2 is SYGVKD. V gave up 3 bases and J gave up 4 bases; unmatched junction bases: 5. The CDR3 spans 15 residues. CDR3 region: CAISEWRGGPDTQYF. As DNA, the CDR3 is TGTGCCATCAGTGAATGGCGGGGGGGCCCAGATACGCAGTATTTT.

The rearrangement joins TRBV19 to TRBJ1-1; possibly TRBD1 for D (6 bases). Germline loops: CDR1 LNHDA, CDR2 SQIVND (reference sequence). Trimming removed 6 bases at V and 2 bases at J, with 22 bases between. The CDR3 loop spans 17 amino acids. CDR3 coding DNA: TGTGCCAGTAGGCACCCAGGGAAATGGGGGCCAAACACTGAAGCTTTCTTT. Protein product: CASRHPGKWGPNTEAFF.

This clone was seen once. This chain connects TRBV19 to TRBJ2-7, with 8 bases matching TRBD1. Unmatched junction bases numbered 12, after V lost 3 bases and J lost 5 bases. Germline assignment: CDR1 LNHDA and CDR2 SQIVND (reference sequence). This CDR3 comprises 16 residues. The CDR3 sequence: CASSIGQGKLYDEQYF. The CDR3 nucleotides read TGTGCCAGTAGTATTGGACAGGGAAAATTGTACGACGAGCAGTACTTC.

The V and J genes are TRBV5-1 and TRBJ2-3; D gene ambiguous. CDR1 and CDR2 (germline): SGHRS, YFSETQ. Between the trimmed V and J ends, which lost 0 bases and 10 bases, there was a span of 12 bases. The CDR3 spans 13 residues. The CDR3 DNA follows: TGCGCCAGCAGCTTGGGTCCCGAAGGAGCGCAGTATTTT. Amino acids: CASSLGPEGAQYF.

This clone came up once. This chain joins TRBV27 and TRBJ2-7; D is unclear. CDR3 length: 16 amino acids. Per the germline V gene, CDR1 is MNHEY and CDR2 is SMNVEV (reference sequence). V lost 5 bases to trimming and J lost 3 bases, with 20 bases between them. This CDR3 reads CASSPSRNNPFYEQYF. The CDR3 nucleotides are TGTGCCAGCAGTCCAAGCAGGAACAATCCCTTCTACGAGCAGTACTTC.

This clone occurred a few times. V gene TRBV20-1 combines with J gene TRBJ2-7; 8 nucleotides match TRBD1. CDR3 size: 15 residues. CDR1 is DFQATT and CDR2 is SNEGSKA in the germline V gene (reference sequence). V lost 3 bases and J lost 4; bases outside the gene matches: 11. The CDR3 bases are TGCAGTGCTAGTTCTTCTCCAGGGGGCGCGTACGAGCAGTACTTC. It is translated as CSASSSPGGAYEQYF.

The V call is TRBV2, the J call TRBJ2-1; D possibly corresponds to TRBD2 (5 bases). Per the germline V gene, CDR1 is SNHLY and CDR2 is FYNNEI. This CDR3 is built from 17 residues. Trimming shortened V by 5 bases and J by 8 bases, and 25 bases separated the two germline ends. The CDR3 DNA reads as TGTGCCAGCAGTACACCCCAGAAGACGGTAGCGCTCCATGAGCAGTTCTTC. The encoded protein is CASSTPQKTVALHEQFF.

Regarding this clone: The sample holds other DNA sequences that translate to the same CDR3. V gene TRBV28 combines with J gene TRBJ2-2; possible D gene TRBD2, 6 bases. The germline gives CDR1 MDHEN, CDR2 SYDVKM. The germline V and J ends were trimmed by 2 bases and 2 bases, with 9 bases remaining between them. The CDR3 spans 15 residues. This chain's CDR3 is CASSLTGANTGELFF. The CDR3, as DNA: TGTGCCAGCAGTTTAACGGGAGCCAACACCGGGGAGCTGTTTTTT.

The V and J genes are TRBV29-1 and TRBJ2-5; 11 nucleotides agree with TRBD2. CDR1 and CDR2 (germline): SQVTM, ANQGSEA. Unmatched junction bases numbered 6, after V lost 6 bases and J lost 3 bases. The CDR3 is made up of 14 amino acids. The CDR3 DNA follows: TGCAGCGTAGTGACTAGCGGGGAAAAAGAGACCCAGTACTTC. Its protein product is CSVVTSGEKETQYF.

This clone was picked up one time. The rearrangement joins TRBV19 to TRBJ1-6; the match to TRBD1 covers 9 bases. CDR3 length equals 18 residues. Germline V gene data show CDR1 as LNHDA and CDR2 as SQIVND (reference sequence). V lost 5 bases and J lost 0; bases outside the gene matches: 8. In DNA, the CDR3 is TGTGCCAGTAGTCCGGGACAGGGTAAAAGCTCCTATAATTCACCCCTCCACTTT. Amino acids: CASSPGQGKSSYNSPLHF.

The CDR3 region is CASSLVDGNYGYTF. In nucleotides, the CDR3 is TGTGCCAGCAGCTTAGTCGACGGGAACTATGGCTACACCTTC. The J gene is TRBJ1-2, the V gene TRBV7-8; D call uncertain. Trimming took 1 base from V and 2 from J, leaving 8 bases between them. CDR3 length: 14 residues. Germline CDR1 SGHVS, CDR2 FQNEAQ.